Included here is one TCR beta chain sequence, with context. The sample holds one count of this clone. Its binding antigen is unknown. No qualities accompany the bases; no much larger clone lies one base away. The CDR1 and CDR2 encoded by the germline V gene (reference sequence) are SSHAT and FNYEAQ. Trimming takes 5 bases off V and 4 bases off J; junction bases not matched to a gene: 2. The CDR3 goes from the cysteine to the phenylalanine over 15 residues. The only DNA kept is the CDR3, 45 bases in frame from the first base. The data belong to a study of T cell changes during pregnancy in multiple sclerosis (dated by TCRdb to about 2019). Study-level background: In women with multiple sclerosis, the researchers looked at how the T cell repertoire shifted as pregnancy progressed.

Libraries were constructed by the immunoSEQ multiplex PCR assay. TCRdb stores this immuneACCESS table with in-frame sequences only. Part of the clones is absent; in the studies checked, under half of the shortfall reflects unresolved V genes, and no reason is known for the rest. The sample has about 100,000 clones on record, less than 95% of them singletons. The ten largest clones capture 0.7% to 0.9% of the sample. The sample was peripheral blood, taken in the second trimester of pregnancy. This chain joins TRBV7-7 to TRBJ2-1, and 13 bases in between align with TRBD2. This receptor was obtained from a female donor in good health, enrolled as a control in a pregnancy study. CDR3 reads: CASSQLAGGYNEQFF. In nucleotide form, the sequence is TGTGCCAGCAGCCAACTAGCGGGGGGGTACAATGAGCAGTTCTTC.